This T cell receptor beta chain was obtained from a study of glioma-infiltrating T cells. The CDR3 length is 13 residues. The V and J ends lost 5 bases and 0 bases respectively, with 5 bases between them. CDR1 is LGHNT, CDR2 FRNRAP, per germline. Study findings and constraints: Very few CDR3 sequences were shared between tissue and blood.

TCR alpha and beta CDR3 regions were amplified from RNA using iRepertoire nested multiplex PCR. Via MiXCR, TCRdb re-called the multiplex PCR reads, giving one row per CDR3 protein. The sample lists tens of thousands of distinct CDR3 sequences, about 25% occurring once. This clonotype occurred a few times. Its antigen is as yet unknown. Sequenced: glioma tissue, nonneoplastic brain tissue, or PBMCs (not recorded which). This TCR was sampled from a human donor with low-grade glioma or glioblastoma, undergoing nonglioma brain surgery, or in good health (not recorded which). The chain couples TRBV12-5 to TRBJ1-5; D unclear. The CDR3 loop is CASGLDSNQPQHF. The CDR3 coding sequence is TGTGCTAGTGGTCTTGATAGCAATCAGCCCCAGCATTTT.